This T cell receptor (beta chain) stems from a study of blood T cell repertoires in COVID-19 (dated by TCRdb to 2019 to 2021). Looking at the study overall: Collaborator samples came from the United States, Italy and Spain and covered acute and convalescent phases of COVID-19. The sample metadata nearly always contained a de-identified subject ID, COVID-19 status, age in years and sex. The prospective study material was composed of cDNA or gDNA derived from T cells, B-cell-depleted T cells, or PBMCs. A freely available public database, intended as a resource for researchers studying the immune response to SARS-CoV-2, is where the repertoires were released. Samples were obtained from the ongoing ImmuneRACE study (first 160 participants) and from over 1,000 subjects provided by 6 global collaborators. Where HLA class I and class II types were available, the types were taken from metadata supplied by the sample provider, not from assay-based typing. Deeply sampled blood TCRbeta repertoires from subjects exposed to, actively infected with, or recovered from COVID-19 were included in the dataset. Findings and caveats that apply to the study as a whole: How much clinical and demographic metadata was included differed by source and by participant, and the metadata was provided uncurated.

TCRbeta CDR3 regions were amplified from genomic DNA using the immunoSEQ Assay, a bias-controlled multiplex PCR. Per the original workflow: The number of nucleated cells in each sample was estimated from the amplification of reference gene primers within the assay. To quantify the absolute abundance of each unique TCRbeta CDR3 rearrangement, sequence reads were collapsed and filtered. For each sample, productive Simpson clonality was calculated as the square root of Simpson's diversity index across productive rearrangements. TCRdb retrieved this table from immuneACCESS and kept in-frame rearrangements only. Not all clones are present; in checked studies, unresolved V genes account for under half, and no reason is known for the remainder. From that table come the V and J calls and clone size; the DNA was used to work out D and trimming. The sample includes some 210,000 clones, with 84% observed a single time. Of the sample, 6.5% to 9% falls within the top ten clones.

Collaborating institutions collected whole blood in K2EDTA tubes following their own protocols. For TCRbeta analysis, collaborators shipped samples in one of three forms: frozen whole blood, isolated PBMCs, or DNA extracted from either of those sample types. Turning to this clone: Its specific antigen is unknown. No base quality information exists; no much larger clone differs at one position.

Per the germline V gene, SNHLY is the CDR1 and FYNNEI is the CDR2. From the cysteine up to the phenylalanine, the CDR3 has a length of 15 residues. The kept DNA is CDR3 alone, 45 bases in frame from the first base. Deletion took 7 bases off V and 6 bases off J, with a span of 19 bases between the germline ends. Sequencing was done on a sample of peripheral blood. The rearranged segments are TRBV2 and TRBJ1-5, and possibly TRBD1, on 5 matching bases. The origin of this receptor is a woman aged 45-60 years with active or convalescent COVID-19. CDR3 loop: CASNLKRGKGQPQHF. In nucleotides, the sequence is TGTGCCAGCAATTTGAAAAGGGGAAAAGGTCAGCCCCAGCATTTT.